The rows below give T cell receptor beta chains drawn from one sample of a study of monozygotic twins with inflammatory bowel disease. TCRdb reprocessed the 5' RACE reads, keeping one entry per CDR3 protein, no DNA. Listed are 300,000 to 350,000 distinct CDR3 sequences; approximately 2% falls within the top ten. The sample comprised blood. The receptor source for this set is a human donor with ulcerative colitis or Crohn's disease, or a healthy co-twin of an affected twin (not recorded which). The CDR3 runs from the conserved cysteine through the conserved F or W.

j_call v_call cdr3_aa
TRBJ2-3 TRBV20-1 CSASGRGGTTDTQYF
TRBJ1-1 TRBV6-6 CASSYSEIAEAFF
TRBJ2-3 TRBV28 CASRGASTDTQYF
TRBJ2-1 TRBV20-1 CSASSGIYSSYNEQFF
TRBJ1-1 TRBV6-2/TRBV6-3 CASKEVYMNTEAFF
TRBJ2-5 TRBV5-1 CASSSGPSGGGTETQYF
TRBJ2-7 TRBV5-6 CASSFTRSGGRQSSYEQYF
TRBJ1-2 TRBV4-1 CASSQDQRGAQRGYTF
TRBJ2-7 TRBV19 CASSIDERVRKQYF
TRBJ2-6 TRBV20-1 CSAREFQQDSGANVLTF
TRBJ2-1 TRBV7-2 CASSLGTAGEQFF
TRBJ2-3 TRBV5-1 CASSLELSFDTQYF
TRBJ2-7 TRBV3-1 CASSQTGGYEQYF
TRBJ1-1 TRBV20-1 CSARTGGLGAFF
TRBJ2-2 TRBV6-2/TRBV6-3 CASGQGRTGELFF
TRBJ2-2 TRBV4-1 CASSTPGARVGELFF
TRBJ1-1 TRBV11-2 CASSLWGPNTEAFF
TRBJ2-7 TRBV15 CATSLDGRTYEQYF
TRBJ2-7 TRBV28 CASSGGGLDAEQYF
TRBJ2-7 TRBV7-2 CASSSGMGPGSYEQYF
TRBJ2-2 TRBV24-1 CATSDRTNTGELFF
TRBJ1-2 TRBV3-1 CASSHAEGYTF
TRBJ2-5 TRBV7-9 CASSPRSQETQYF
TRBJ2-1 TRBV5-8 CASNYPGSGQYNEQFF
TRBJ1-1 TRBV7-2 CASSARTDSLEAFF
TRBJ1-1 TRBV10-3 CAIQIVPNTEAFF
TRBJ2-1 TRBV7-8 CASSLARGPYNEQFF
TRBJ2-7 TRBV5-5 CASSATDGSPLEQYF
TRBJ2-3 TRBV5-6 CASSLRLITSTDTQYF
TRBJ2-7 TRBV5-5 CASSLEGARVYEQYF
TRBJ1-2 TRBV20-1 CSATRQGSSYGYTF
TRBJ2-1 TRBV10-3 CAISVGATQYNEQFF
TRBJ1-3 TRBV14 CASSIYSGNTIYF
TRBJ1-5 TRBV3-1 CASSQLGGAEQPQHF
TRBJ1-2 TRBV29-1 CSVDSQAHLYGYTF
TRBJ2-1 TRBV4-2 CASSQEGPSGGGQFF
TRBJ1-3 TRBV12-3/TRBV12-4 CASSLSNTGNTIYF
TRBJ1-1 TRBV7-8 CASSLTRTEAFF
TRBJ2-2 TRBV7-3 CASSSEVRANTGELFF
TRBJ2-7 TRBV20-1 CSALGGRAYEQYF
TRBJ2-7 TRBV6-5 CASSLNLSGRTVKQYF
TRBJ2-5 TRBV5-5 CASSPVPGDIPQYF
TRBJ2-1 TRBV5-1 CASSLDLDEQFF
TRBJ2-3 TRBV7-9 CASSFVSGGFGDTQYF
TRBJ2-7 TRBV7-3 CASSPSSGAYEQYF
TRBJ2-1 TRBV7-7 CASSLAGPGNEQFF